The 10 T cell receptor beta chains listed next were all sequenced from one sample in a study of T-cell memory formation after mild COVID-19. Each CDR3 protein is one row after TCRdb ran MiXCR on the 5' RACE reads. The profile shows roughly 350,000 distinct CDR3 sequences, 28% of them singletons. Material: PBMCs or a T cell subset sorted from them (not recorded which). The receptors shown here come from an adult woman who had mild COVID-19 (a few samples of this study predate the infection). Cell type and time point are not known.

This chain uses TRBV15 with TRBJ2-1; D possibly corresponds to TRBD2 (5 bases). Trimming took 3 bases from V and 10 from J, leaving 10 bases between them. The CDR3 length is 12 residues. Germline V gene data show CDR1 as LNHNV and CDR2 as YYDKDF (reference sequence). CDR3 in DNA: TGTGCCACCAGCAGTAACTGGGAGGAGCAGTTCTTC. This gives the protein CATSSNWEEQFF. Drawing the rest from reference TRBV15 and TRBJ2-1, the complete variable domain is DAMVIQNPRYQVTQFGKPVTLSCSQTLNHNVMYWYQQKSSQAPKLLFHYYDKDFNNEADTPDNFQSRRPNTSFCFLDIRSPGLGDTAMYLCATSSNWEEQFFGPGTRLTVL.

This clonotype appeared a few times. The V and J genes are TRBV24-1 and TRBJ2-2; 9 bases align to TRBD1. The germline CDR1 and CDR2 sequences are KGHDR and SFDVKD. The trim removed 10 bases at V and 4 bases at J, leaving 6 bases unmatched. The CDR3 is 14 amino acids. The CDR3 sequence: CATMGQGTTGELFF. The CDR3 bases are TGTGCCACGATGGGACAGGGAACCACCGGGGAGCTGTTTTTT.

The V and J genes are TRBV3-1 and TRBJ2-1; D is unresolved. Trimming took 4 bases from V and 8 from J, leaving 6 bases between them. The germline V gene encodes CDR1 LGHDT and CDR2 YNNKEL (reference sequence). The CDR3 covers 11 residues. The CDR3 nucleotides are TGTGCCAGCAGCCTCACGGATGAGCAGTTCTTC. This encodes CASSLTDEQFF.

This clonotype was counted a few times. V usage is TRBV5-1 and J usage is TRBJ1-2; D not certain. CDR1 is SGHRS and CDR2 is YFSETQ in the germline V gene. V lost 4 bases to trimming and J lost 5 bases, with 15 bases between them. CDR3 length: 14 amino acids. The CDR3 loop is CASSADEARYGYTF. CDR3 DNA: TGCGCCAGCAGCGCGGACGAGGCCCGATATGGCTACACCTTC.

The rearrangement uses TRBV10-2 and TRBJ2-1; possible D gene TRBD2, 6 bases. This CDR3 spans 17 amino acids. V shed 6 bases and J shed 0 bases, with 18 bases lying between them. CDR1 is WSHSY and CDR2 is SAAADI in the germline V gene. As DNA, the CDR3 is TGCGCCAGCAGGAAGGGGACTCCCCGGAGCTCCTACAATGAGCAGTTCTTC. It is translated as CASRKGTPRSSYNEQFF.

The V and J genes are TRBV20-1 and TRBJ1-1, with TRBD1 as a possible D gene (5 bases). Trimming took off 2 bases at V and 11 bases at J, with 27 bases between the two ends. Germline V gene sequence: CDR1 DFQATT, CDR2 SNEGSKA (reference sequence). The CDR3 consists of 16 residues. The CDR3 loop reads CSARPRAAAGILAAFF. The CDR3 bases are TGCAGTGCTAGACCACGGGCAGCGGCAGGGATTTTAGCGGCTTTCTTT.

There are many counts of this clonotype. V and J are TRBV2 and TRBJ1-5; D may be TRBD1 (5 bases). Germline assignment: CDR1 SNHLY and CDR2 FYNNEI. V lost 3 bases, J lost 6 bases, and 9 bases lay in between. The length of the CDR3 is 13 residues. CDR3 nucleotides: TGTGCCAGCAGTGATCAGGGAGTTCAGCCCCAGCATTTT. Translating gives CASSDQGVQPQHF.

The chain is built from TRBV13 and TRBJ2-7, with 11 bases fitting TRBD1. The CDR3 extends over 14 amino acids. Unmatched junction bases numbered 5, after V lost 6 bases and J lost 4 bases. In germline, CDR1 is PRHDT, CDR2 FYEKMQ (reference sequence). CDR3 protein: CASRVGQGAYEQYF. CDR3 DNA: TGTGCCAGCAGGGTAGGACAGGGGGCTTACGAGCAGTACTTC.

This clonotype has a handful of counts. The chain carries TRBV7-9 and TRBJ2-1, with 9 nucleotides matching TRBD2. The CDR3 extends over 17 amino acids. After removal of 6 bases from V and 3 bases from J, the junction contained 12 bases not matched to a gene. The germline gives CDR1 SEHNR, CDR2 FQNEAQ (reference sequence). Written as DNA, the CDR3 is TGTGCCAGCAGTCCCCCAACGGGACTAGCAGACTACAATGAGCAGTTCTTC. It yields the protein CASSPPTGLADYNEQFF.

This clonotype appeared a few times. The rearrangement joins TRBV29-1 to TRBJ2-2; TRBD1 aligns across 10 bases. Germline V gene lookup returns CDR1 SQVTM and CDR2 ANQGSEA. The CDR3 runs to 16 residues. V lost 5 bases to trimming and J lost 5 bases; unmatched junction nucleotides: 11. The CDR3 reads CSVKALGTGVTGELFF. For the CDR3, the DNA is TGCAGCGTTAAAGCCCTCGGGACAGGGGTTACCGGGGAGCTGTTTTTT.